This TCR beta chain was sequenced during a study of blood T cell repertoires in COVID-19. Study details: Italy, Spain and the United States were the sources of the convalescent and acute COVID-19 samples. In each case, the material was cDNA or gDNA derived from T cells, B-cell-depleted T cells, or PBMCs.

Remarks on this clone: A read error may account for a junction end that differs from germline.

Authors' methods: Nucleated cell number was recorded as an estimate derived from reference gene primer amplification. The repertoire was sequenced with immunoSEQ multiplex PCR; TCRdb's copy has only in-frame clones and lacks some. V, J and clone size reflect that table, while D and trimming were determined from the DNA. The table lists more than 200,000 clones, over 70% of them singletons, with approximately 8.6% in the top ten. Germline V gives CDR1 SQVTM, CDR2 ANQGSEA. CDR3 size: 16 residues. The TCR was taken from a middle-aged man with active or convalescent COVID-19. Sample: peripheral blood. The chain joins TRBV29-1 to TRBJ1-2, with a possible D match to TRBD1 (5 bases). CDR3: CNVDAERATGGYGYTF. The CDR3 DNA is TGCAACGTTGACGCAGAACGGGCGACGGGGGGATATGGCTACACCTTC.